This T cell receptor beta chain was retrieved from a study of blood T cell repertoires in COVID-19. The data were produced by immunoSEQ multiplex PCR, yet TCRdb's version contains in-frame clones alone and is incomplete. The repertoire holds around 200,000 clones, with 75% to 85% as singletons. The germline gives CDR1 LNHDA, CDR2 SQIVND (reference sequence). V trimming: 6 bases; J trimming: 7 bases; junction bases outside the gene matches: 3. The CDR3 extends over 14 amino acids. Across 20 to 25 US areas, participants ranged in age from 18 to 89 years. What was sequenced was PBMCs or T cells enriched from blood (not recorded which). This chain links TRBV19 with TRBJ2-2, with 12 positions matching TRBD2. The sequence derives from a man aged 35 to 55 who had recovered from COVID-19. CDR3 bases: TGTGCCAGTAGGACTAGCGGGAGTGACGGGGAGCTGTTTTTT. It is translated as CASRTSGSDGELFF.